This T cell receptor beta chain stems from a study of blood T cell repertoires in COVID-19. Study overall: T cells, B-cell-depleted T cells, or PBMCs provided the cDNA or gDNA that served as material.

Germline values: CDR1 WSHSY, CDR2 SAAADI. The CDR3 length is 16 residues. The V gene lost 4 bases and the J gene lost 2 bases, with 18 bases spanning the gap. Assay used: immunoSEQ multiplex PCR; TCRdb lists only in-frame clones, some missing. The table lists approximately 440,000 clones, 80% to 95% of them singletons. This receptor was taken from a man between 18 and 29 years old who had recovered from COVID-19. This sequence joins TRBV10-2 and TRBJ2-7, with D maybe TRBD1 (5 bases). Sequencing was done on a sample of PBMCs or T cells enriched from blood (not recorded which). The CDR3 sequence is CASSGAGSQWPYEQYF. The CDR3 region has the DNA TGCGCCAGCAGTGGGGCAGGGTCTCAATGGCCCTACGAGCAGTACTTC.